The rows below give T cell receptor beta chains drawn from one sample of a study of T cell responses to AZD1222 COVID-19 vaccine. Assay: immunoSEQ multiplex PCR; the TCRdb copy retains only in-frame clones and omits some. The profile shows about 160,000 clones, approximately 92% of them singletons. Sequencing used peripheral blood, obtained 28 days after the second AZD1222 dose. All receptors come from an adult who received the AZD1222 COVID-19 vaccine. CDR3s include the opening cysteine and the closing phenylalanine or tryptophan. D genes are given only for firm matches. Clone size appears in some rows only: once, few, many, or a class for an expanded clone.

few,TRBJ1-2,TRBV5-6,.,TGTGCCAGCAGCTTGGATTTGGTGGGCTACACCTTC,CASSLDLVGYTF
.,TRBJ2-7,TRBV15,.,TGTGCCACCAGCAGAGATTTAGGGGTCTACGAGCAGTACTTC,CATSRDLGVYEQYF
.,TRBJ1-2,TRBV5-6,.,TGTGCCAGCAGCCCGCCCTTGCAGGGAGAAGGCTACACCTTC,CASSPPLQGEGYTF
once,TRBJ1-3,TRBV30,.,TGTGCCTGCGCAATCTCTGGAAACACCATATATTTT,CACAISGNTIYF
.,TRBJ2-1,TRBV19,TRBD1,TGTGCCAGTAGTTTGAGACAGGGTATTGACAATGAGCAGTTCTTC,CASSLRQGIDNEQFF
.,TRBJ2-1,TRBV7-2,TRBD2,TGTGCCAGCAGCCCCCCGGGGTTAGCGGGAGCCAATGAGCAGTTCTTC,CASSPPGLAGANEQFF
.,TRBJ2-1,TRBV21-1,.,.,CASSKEWGQGIFGSSYNEQFF
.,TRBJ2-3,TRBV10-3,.,TGTGCCATCAGACCTTCGGGTGGGCAGGGTGAAGGTACAGATACGCAGTATTTT,CAIRPSGGQGEGTDTQYF
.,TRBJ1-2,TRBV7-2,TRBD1,TGTGCCAGCAGCTGGACAGGGGAGAACTATGGCTACACCTTC,CASSWTGENYGYTF
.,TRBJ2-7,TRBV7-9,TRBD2,TGTGCCAGCAGCCAGACTAGCGGGAGCTACGAGCAGTACTTC,CASSQTSGSYEQYF
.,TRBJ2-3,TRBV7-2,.,TGTGCCAGCAGCCCCTCGGGGAGGATGTTAAGCACAGATACGCAGTATTTT,CASSPSGRMLSTDTQYF
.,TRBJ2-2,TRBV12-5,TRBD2,TGTGCTAGTGGTTTGGATAAACGGGGACTAGCGGGAGGGCCGTCGAACACCGGGGAGCTGTTTTTT,CASGLDKRGLAGGPSNTGELFF
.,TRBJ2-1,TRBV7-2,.,TGTGCCAGCAGCTTAGTATCCGGGAGATCCTACAATGAGCAGTTCTTC,CASSLVSGRSYNEQFF
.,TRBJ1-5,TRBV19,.,TGTGCCAGTAGTACCCGGTCCGATAGCAATCAGCCCCAGCATTTT,CASSTRSDSNQPQHF
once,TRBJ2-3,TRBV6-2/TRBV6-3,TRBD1,TGTGCCAGCAGTCGGCCGGGACAGGGTATTGGGCTCACAGATACGCAGTATTTT,CASSRPGQGIGLTDTQYF
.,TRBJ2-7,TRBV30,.,TGTGCCTGGAGGGGAGGGGGGACCTTCTACGAGCAGTACTTC,CAWRGGGTFYEQYF
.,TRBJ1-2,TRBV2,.,TGTGCCAGCAGTGCTGGGACTTTAGATGGCTACACCTTC,CASSAGTLDGYTF
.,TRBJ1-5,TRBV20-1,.,TGCAGTGCTAGTGGGGGCAGCAATCAGCCCCAGCATTTT,CSASGGSNQPQHF
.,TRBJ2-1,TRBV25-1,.,TGTGCCAGCGAACAAAGCGTCTTGAACAATGAGCAGTTCTTC,CASEQSVLNNEQFF
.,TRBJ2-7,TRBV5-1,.,TGCGCCAGCAGCTTGGTCGGCGGGGTTAACTACGAGCAGTACTTC,CASSLVGGVNYEQYF